The 25 T cell receptor beta chains in this list originate from one sample, sequenced in a study of cytomegalovirus exposure and HLA in healthy donors. 13 Jbeta primers and 60 Vbeta primers were used for the PCR. Using immunoSEQ multiplex PCR, the repertoire was profiled, and TCRdb retains in-frame clones only, with some absent. The sample consists of around 61,000 clones, just under 85% of them appearing once. The specimen was PBMCs. These receptors were taken from a man in his forties in good health and CMV-seronegative.

This clone appeared once. The V and J genes are TRBV7-7 and TRBJ2-5; D is perhaps TRBD1 (6 bases). V was pared by 5 bases and J by 3 bases, with 10 bases between. Germline V CDR1 and CDR2: SSHAT, FNYEAQ (reference sequence). The CDR3 covers 13 residues. The CDR3 DNA sequence: TGTGCCAGCAGCCTCCGGGACAAAGAGACCCAGTACTTC. Protein product: CASSLRDKETQYF.

The chain carries TRBV7-6 and TRBJ1-3, with D tentatively TRBD1 (6 bases). V lost 5 bases to trimming and J lost 2 bases, with 16 bases between them. This CDR3 is built from 16 residues. The germline V gene encodes CDR1 SGHVS and CDR2 FNYEAQ. The CDR3 DNA reads TGTGCCAGCAGCCAAGGGACAAGGGCCACTGGAAACACCATATATTTT. This sequence encodes CASSQGTRATGNTIYF.

The V and J genes are TRBV7-2 and TRBJ2-4; 11 nucleotides line up with TRBD2. Germline-derived CDR1 and CDR2 are SGHTA and FQGNSA. Germline trimming cut 5 bases from V and 3 bases from J; bases unmatched to any gene: 6. The CDR3 contains 16 residues. As DNA, the CDR3 is TGTGCCAGCAGCCCTAGCGGGGGGTTAGGCAAAAACATTCAGTACTTC. Its protein product is CASSPSGGLGKNIQYF.

The V gene is TRBV4-3, the J gene TRBJ2-6; D gene unclear. The CDR3 contains 16 residues. Trimming took 1 base from V and 1 from J, leaving 8 bases between them. The V gene's germline CDR1 is LGHNA and CDR2 YSLEER. The CDR3 protein is CASSQAAGSGANVLTF. Written as DNA, the CDR3 is TGCGCCAGCAGCCAAGCGGCAGGTTCTGGGGCCAACGTCCTGACTTTC.

The genes are TRBV19 and TRBJ2-3; D ambiguous. CDR1 LNHDA and CDR2 SQIVND come from the germline V gene (reference sequence). V lost 5 bases and J 2 bases, leaving 17 bases between the germline ends. The CDR3 is made up of 16 amino acids. The chain's CDR3 is CASSASSLLNTDTQYF. DNA of the CDR3: TGTGCCAGTAGTGCCTCCTCATTACTAAACACAGATACGCAGTATTTT.

The CDR3 DNA reads TGTGCCAGCAGTGAAGCTTACCTTGGCTTTGAGACAGGGGGTTCACCCCTCCACTTT. Translation gives CASSEAYLGFETGGSPLHF. This sequence joins TRBV6-1 and TRBJ1-6; 9 bases are a match to TRBD1. The V segment lost 0 bases and the J segment 9 bases; nucleotides outside the gene matches: 15. Germline loops: CDR1 MNHNS, CDR2 SASEGT. The CDR3 is 19 residues long.

Comment on this clone: One junction end disagrees with the germline gene, perhaps due to a read error. The chain employs TRBV20-1 and TRBJ1-2, with D perhaps TRBD1 (6 bases). The V gene's germline CDR1 is DFQATT and CDR2 SNEGSKA (reference sequence). This CDR3 comprises 11 residues. The CDR3 spells CSAGPSGVFTF. The CDR3 DNA reads as TGCAGTGCTGGACCGTCAGGGGTCTTTACATTC.

The chain has TRBV10-1 and TRBJ2-2; D is perhaps TRBD2 (6 bases). The germline gives CDR1 WNHNN, CDR2 SYGVQD (reference sequence). With 4 bases removed from V and 5 bases from J, the gap between germline ends came to 8 bases. The CDR3 has 13 residues. In nucleotides, the CDR3 is TGCGCCAGCAGTGCTAGCGCGACCGGGGAGCTGTTTTTT. Protein sequence: CASSASATGELFF.

This sequence joins TRBV7-2 and TRBJ2-7; D is unresolved. V lost 1 base and J 5 bases, leaving 6 bases between the germline ends. Germline lookup yields CDR1 SGHTA and CDR2 FQGNSA. CDR3 length equals 12 residues. The CDR3 bases are TGTGCCAGCAGCTTAGATATCCACGAGCAGTACTTC. It encodes CASSLDIHEQYF. The whole variable domain, remainder taken from reference TRBV7-2 and TRBJ2-7, is GAGVSQSPSNKVTEKGKDVELRCDPISGHTALYWYRQSLGQGLEFLIYFQGNSAPDKSGLPSDRFSAERTGGSVSTLTIQRTQQEDSAVYLCASSLDIHEQYFGPGTRLTVT.

This chain connects TRBV5-6 to TRBJ2-1; 13 nucleotides align to TRBD2. The CDR3 is 18 residues long. V was clipped by 4 bases and J by 0 bases; unmatched bases: 7. CDR1 is SGHDT, CDR2 YYEEEE, per germline. CDR3 sequence: CASSRGLAGPFSYNEQFF. The CDR3, as DNA: TGTGCCAGCAGCCGGGGACTAGCGGGGCCCTTCTCCTACAATGAGCAGTTCTTC.

This chain joins TRBV11-3 and TRBJ2-1, with D tentatively TRBD1 (6 bases). CDR1 is SGHNT, CDR2 YENEEA, per germline. The CDR3 extends over 16 amino acids. V lost 1 base, J lost 5 bases, and 15 bases lay in between. The CDR3 loop is CASSLVMTPGDNEQFF. The CDR3 DNA follows: TGTGCCAGCAGCTTAGTTATGACCCCAGGGGACAATGAGCAGTTCTTC.

The chain carries TRBV5-1 and TRBJ1-1; D is ambiguous. Germline assignment: CDR1 SGHRS and CDR2 YFSETQ. V lost 4 bases and J lost 5, with 15 bases in between. CDR3 length: 14 amino acids. The CDR3 spells CASSRRGPGTEAFF. CDR3 bases: TGCGCCAGCAGCCGCCGTGGGCCTGGGACTGAAGCTTTCTTT.

The chain links TRBV6-6 to TRBJ2-7; 9 bases map to TRBD1. Germline trimming cut 3 bases from V and 3 bases from J; bases unmatched to any gene: 6. Germline CDR1 and CDR2: MNHNY and SVGAGI (reference sequence). The CDR3 runs to 15 residues. The CDR3 region is CASSYLRTGDYEQYF. In nucleotides, the CDR3 is TGTGCCAGCAGTTATCTCAGGACAGGGGACTACGAGCAGTACTTC.

This chain uses TRBV27 with TRBJ1-5; TRBD1 matches at 7 bases. Per the germline V gene, CDR1 is MNHEY and CDR2 is SMNVEV (reference sequence). The CDR3 covers 14 residues. With V trimmed by 6 bases and J by 9 bases, 11 bases remained unmatched. The CDR3 loop reads CASRPTGLFGPQHF. The CDR3 DNA follows: TGTGCCAGCAGGCCGACAGGGCTCTTTGGGCCCCAGCATTTT.

This clone was observed a handful of times. As DNA, the CDR3 is TGTGCTAGTGGTTCCGGACAGGGGAGGAAGTCGGAACTGTTTTTT. Its translation: CASGSGQGRKSELFF. The V call is TRBV12-5, the J call TRBJ1-4, with 9 nucleotides matching TRBD1. The CDR3 has 15 amino acids. Germline V CDR1 and CDR2: LGHNT, FRNRAP. J gave up 12 bases and V 4 bases, and 12 bases lay outside the gene matches.

This chain links TRBV6-5 with TRBJ1-2, with D possibly TRBD1 on 5 matching bases. Germline CDR1 is MNHEY and CDR2 is SVGAGI. The V end lost 5 bases, the J end lost 6 bases, and 13 bases lay between the germline ends. The CDR3 is made up of 13 amino acids. The CDR3 DNA is TGTGCCAGCAGTAGGCGACAGACGGATGGCTACACCTTC. It encodes CASSRRQTDGYTF.

The gene calls are TRBV2 and TRBJ1-5; D is perhaps TRBD1 (6 bases). The V end was cut by 5 bases, the J end by 3 bases, with 17 bases between. Germline-derived CDR1 and CDR2 are SNHLY and FYNNEI. This CDR3 has 16 amino acids. The DNA of the CDR3 is TGTGCCAGCAGTAACCAATGGGGGGGGGCCAATCAGCCCCAGCATTTT. It yields the protein CASSNQWGGANQPQHF.

The table lists this clone with a count of one. The V call is TRBV2, the J call TRBJ1-1; 8 bases match TRBD1. With 6 bases clipped from V and 5 bases from J, the junction kept 11 bases outside the gene matches. Germline V lookup: CDR1 SNHLY, CDR2 FYNNEI. CDR3 length: 15 residues. CDR3 in DNA: TGTGCCAGCAGATCAGAGAGGACAGGGTATACTGAAGCTTTCTTT. It specifies CASRSERTGYTEAFF.

The chain has TRBV19 and TRBJ1-3; D is undetermined. Germline V gives CDR1 LNHDA, CDR2 SQIVND (reference sequence). The CDR3 contains 15 residues. Trimming removed 4 bases at V and 5 bases at J, with 15 bases between. CDR3 bases: TGTGCCAGTAGTAGCGCCACCAGCGCGCGAAACACCATATATTTT. Its translation: CASSSATSARNTIYF.

V is TRBV4-1 and J is TRBJ1-5, with D tentatively TRBD1 (6 bases). CDR3 size: 15 residues. Germline V gives CDR1 MGHRA, CDR2 YSYEKL. V dropped 0 bases and J dropped 4 bases, with 10 bases sitting between them. The CDR3 is CASSQERTANQPQHF. The CDR3 DNA sequence: TGCGCCAGCAGCCAAGAACGGACAGCAAATCAGCCCCAGCATTTT.

V is TRBV28 and J is TRBJ2-7, with D perhaps TRBD1 (6 bases). Trimming took 6 bases from V and 3 from J, leaving 18 bases between them. The germline V gene encodes CDR1 MDHEN and CDR2 SYDVKM. The CDR3 is 15 residues long. Written as DNA, the CDR3 is TGTGCCAGCAGCCCTCCCGGGACACTTCACTACGAGCAGTACGTC. It yields the protein CASSPPGTLHYEQYV.

The chain is built from TRBV5-1 and TRBJ1-4, with 8 positions matching TRBD1. Trimming cost V 4 bases and J 6 bases; bases outside gene matches: 5. The CDR3 contains 14 residues. Germline values: CDR1 SGHRS, CDR2 YFSETQ. The CDR3 bases are TGCGCCAGCAGCATGACAGGGGACGATGAAAAACTGTTTTTT. It is translated as CASSMTGDDEKLFF.

The CDR3 DNA reads as TGTGCCACCAGCAGAGCAGGTGAGCTCACAGATACGCAGTATTTT. Translation gives CATSRAGELTDTQYF. The chain employs TRBV15 and TRBJ2-3, with no clear D. Germline CDR1 is LNHNV and CDR2 is YYDKDF (reference sequence). Trimming removed 1 base from V and 2 bases from J, with 10 bases in between. The CDR3 is 15 residues long.

The chain couples TRBV7-3 to TRBJ2-3; 11 bases line up with TRBD2. The length of the CDR3 is 15 residues. Per the germline V gene, CDR1 is SGHTA and CDR2 is FQGTGA. Unmatched junction bases numbered 4, after V lost 5 bases and J lost 3 bases. As DNA, the CDR3 is TGTGCCAGCAGCCGACTAGCGGGGTTAACAGATACGCAGTATTTT. Residues: CASSRLAGLTDTQYF.

The table lists this clone with a count of one. V is TRBV19 and J is TRBJ2-3, with 8 bases matching TRBD1. V shed 8 bases and J 2 bases; nucleotides not matched to a gene: 6. This CDR3 has 14 residues. Germline V CDR1 and CDR2: LNHDA, SQIVND (reference sequence). The CDR3 DNA reads TGTGCCAGTCGAAACAGGGGGAACACAGATACGCAGTATTTT. Translating it yields CASRNRGNTDTQYF.